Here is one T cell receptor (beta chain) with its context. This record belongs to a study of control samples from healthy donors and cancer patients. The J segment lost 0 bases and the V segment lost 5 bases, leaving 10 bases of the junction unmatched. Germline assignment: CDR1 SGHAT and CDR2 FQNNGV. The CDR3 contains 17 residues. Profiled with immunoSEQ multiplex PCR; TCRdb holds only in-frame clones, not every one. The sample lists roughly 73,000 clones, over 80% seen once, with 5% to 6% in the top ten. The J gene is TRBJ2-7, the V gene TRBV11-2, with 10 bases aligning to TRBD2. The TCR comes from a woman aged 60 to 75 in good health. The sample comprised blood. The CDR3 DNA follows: TGTGCCAGCAGCACCGGGACTAGCGTTTATCCCTCCTACGAGCAGTACTTC. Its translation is CASSTGTSVYPSYEQYF. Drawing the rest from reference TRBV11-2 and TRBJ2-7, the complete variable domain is EAGVAQSPRYKIIEKRQSVAFWCNPISGHATLYWYQQILGQGPKLLIQFQNNGVVDDSQLPKDRFSAERLKGVDSTLKIQPAKLEDSAVYLCASSTGTSVYPSYEQYFGPGTRLTVT.